What follows describes a single TCR beta chain. Antigen unknown. This sample is drawn from a study of T cell repertoires in cytomegalovirus infection. Study details: Carrying CMV and the relevant HLA type showed in public TCR beta signatures.

Points from the study as a whole: Cumulative frequency of public TCR beta families picked out carriers of CMV plus the relevant HLA.

CDR1 is SGHVS, CDR2 FQNEAQ, per germline. The CDR3 contains 14 residues. TCRdb fed the reads into MiXCR, producing one record per CDR3 protein. In the table there are 80,000 to 95,000 distinct CDR3 sequences, 29% of which are singletons. This material consisted of CD8+ T cells from cultured PBMCs, taken from culture after CMV antigen stimulation. The chain recombines TRBV7-8 with TRBJ2-3, with TRBD1 matching over 8 bases. Matching the DNA end better, TRBJ1-5 makes the J call doubtful. The TCR comes from a human donor in good health (CMV status not recorded). Some clones in this sample may be carry-over from other donors' samples. Here the CDR3 reads CASTKDREADTQHF. CDR3 nucleotides: TGTGCCAGCACCAAGGACAGGGAGGCAGATACGCAGCATTTT.